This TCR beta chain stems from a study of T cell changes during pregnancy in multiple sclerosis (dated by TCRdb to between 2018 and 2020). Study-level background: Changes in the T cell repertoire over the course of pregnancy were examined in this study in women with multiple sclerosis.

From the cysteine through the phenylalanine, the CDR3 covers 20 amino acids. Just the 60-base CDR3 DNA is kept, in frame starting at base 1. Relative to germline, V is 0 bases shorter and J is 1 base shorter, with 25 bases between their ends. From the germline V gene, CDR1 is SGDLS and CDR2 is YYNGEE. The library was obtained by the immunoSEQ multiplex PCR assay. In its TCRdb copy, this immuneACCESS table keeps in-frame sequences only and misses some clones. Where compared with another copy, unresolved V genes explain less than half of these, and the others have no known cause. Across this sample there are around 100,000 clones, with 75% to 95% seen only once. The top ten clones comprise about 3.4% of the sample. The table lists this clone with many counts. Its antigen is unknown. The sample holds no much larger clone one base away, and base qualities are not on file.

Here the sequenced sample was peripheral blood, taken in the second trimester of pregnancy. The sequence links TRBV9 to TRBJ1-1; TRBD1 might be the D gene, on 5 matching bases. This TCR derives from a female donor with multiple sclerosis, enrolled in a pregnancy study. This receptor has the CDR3 CASSVDPGGTATVTNTEAFF. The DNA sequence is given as TGTGCCAGCAGCGTAGACCCCGGAGGGACGGCTACAGTTACGAACACTGAAGCTTTCTTT.